These T cell receptor beta chains were read from a single sample in a study of shared clonotypes between healthy human individuals. Profiled with immunoSEQ multiplex PCR; TCRdb holds only in-frame clones, not every one. The sample has a few million clones; approximately 90% are singletons. Sequencing was carried out using naive CD4+ T cells from PBMCs. Receptors were obtained from a young man in good health. Some clones in this sample may be carry-over from other donors' samples. Each CDR3 is given with its conserved first and last residue. D genes are given only for firm matches. Size tells how often a clone was seen (once, few, many) or the class of an expanded clone, and some rows leave it out.

17	TRBD2	NA	TRBV5-4	TRBJ2-5	TGTGCCAGCAGCGACGAGCGGCTTAGCGGGAGTATGAAGACCCAGTACTTC	CASSDERLSGSMKTQYF
11	NA	NA	TRBV29-1	TRBJ2-7	TGCAGCGTGCGAGGTTCCTACGAGCAGTACTTC	CSVRGSYEQYF
14	TRBD1	once	TRBV6-5	TRBJ1-6	TGTGCCAGCAGTTACCGGGACAGGGGATCACCCCTCCACTTT	CASSYRDRGSPLHF
14	NA	NA	TRBV6-5	TRBJ2-2	TGTGCCAGCGGTAGACAGGCGAACACCGGGGAGCTGTTTTTT	CASGRQANTGELFF
16	TRBD2	NA	TRBV14	TRBJ2-5	TGTGCCAGCCCCTTTCGCGGGAGAATGTACCAAGAGACCCAGTACTTC	CASPFRGRMYQETQYF
13	NA	NA	TRBV27	TRBJ1-2	TGTGCCAGCAGTTTCCGGGACCTTAGCGGCTACACCTTC	CASSFRDLSGYTF
17	NA	NA	TRBV28	TRBJ1-5	TGTGCCAGCGGCCTGGGAAGGGCCGGTTCTAGCAATCAGCCCCAGCATTTT	CASGLGRAGSSNQPQHF
13	NA	NA	TRBV28	TRBJ2-7	TGTGCCAGCACTAGGGGGGGTTTGGACGAGCAGTACTTC	CASTRGGLDEQYF
15	TRBD1	NA	TRBV10-3	TRBJ1-4	TGTGCCATCAGGGGACAGGGATCGGGTTTGGAAAAACTGTTTTTT	CAIRGQGSGLEKLFF
14	TRBD1	NA	TRBV6-5	TRBJ2-2	TGTGCCAGCAGGGAAGTGACAGGGCCCGGGGAGCTGTTTTTT	CASREVTGPGELFF
13	NA	few	TRBV2	TRBJ1-5	TGTGCCAGCAGTGATTATAGCAATCAGCCCCAGCATTTT	CASSDYSNQPQHF
15	NA	NA	TRBV21-1	TRBJ1-5	TGTGCCAGCAGCAAAGCGTGGACGGTGGATCAGCCCCAGCATTTT	CASSKAWTVDQPQHF
15	NA	once	TRBV5-1	TRBJ2-6	TGCGCCAGCAGTACAGGGAACTCTGGGGCCAACGTCCTGACTTTC	CASSTGNSGANVLTF
13	NA	NA	TRBV28	TRBJ2-7	TGTGCCAGCAGCTTAGGCAGCGGGTACGAGCAGTACTTC	CASSLGSGYEQYF
12	NA	NA	TRBV28	TRBJ2-4	TGTGCCAGCAGTTTAAAGGGAGCCATTCAGTACTTC	CASSLKGAIQYF
14	NA	NA	TRBV5-1	TRBJ1-4	TGCGCCAGCAGAATGACAGCAACTAATGAAAAACTGTTTTTT	CASRMTATNEKLFF
14	TRBD2	NA	TRBV9	TRBJ2-7	TGTGCCAGCAGCACGGCTAGCGGAACCTACGAGCAGTACTTC	CASSTASGTYEQYF
16	NA	NA	TRBV9	TRBJ2-1	TGTGCCAGCAGCGTAGAACAAGCGGCGACCTACAATGAGCAGTTCTTC	CASSVEQAATYNEQFF
16	TRBD2	NA	TRBV5-1	TRBJ2-1	TGCGCCAGCAGCTTGGTTAGCGGGAGCTCCTACAATGAGCAGTTCTTC	CASSLVSGSSYNEQFF
15	NA	NA	TRBV6-1	TRBJ2-5	TGTGCCAGCACGAGAGGACAAGGAAATTCAGAGACCCAGTACTTC	CASTRGQGNSETQYF
16	NA	NA	TRBV15	TRBJ1-5	TGTGCCACCAGCCGAGAGAAGGGGGTCTGGCATCAGCCCCAGCATTTT	CATSREKGVWHQPQHF
17	TRBD2	NA	TRBV19	TRBJ2-1	TGTGCCAGTCCCATGGAAGCGGGAGAAGGGTTCTACAATGAGCAGTTCTTC	CASPMEAGEGFYNEQFF
14	TRBD1	NA	TRBV15	TRBJ1-2	TGTGCCACCAGCAGCCTGACAGGGGGTTATGGCTACACCTTC	CATSSLTGGYGYTF
15	NA	NA	TRBV7-2	TRBJ1-4	TGTGCCAGCAGCTTAGCTAGAAGTTACAATGAAAAACTGTTTTTT	CASSLARSYNEKLFF
16	NA	NA	TRBV28	TRBJ2-7	TGTGCCAGCAGTTTTGGACGGGGACGTCTATCCTACGAGCAGTACTTC	CASSFGRGRLSYEQYF
14	TRBD2	NA	TRBV7-9	TRBJ2-3	TGTGCCAGCAGCCGACTAGCGGGAACGGATACGCAGTATTTT	CASSRLAGTDTQYF
15	NA	NA	TRBV5-4	TRBJ2-7	TGTGCCAGCAGTTCCCAGGGCGGGATCTCCTACGAGCAGTACTTC	CASSSQGGISYEQYF
18	TRBD2	NA	TRBV9	TRBJ2-7	TGTGCCAGCAGCCCTACCGTGGGGCGGACTAGCGGTTTAAACGAGCAGTACTTC	CASSPTVGRTSGLNEQYF
16	TRBD2	once	TRBV25-1	TRBJ2-2	TGTGCGAGCACAAAAGGGGCGGGAGGGGGTACCGGGGAGCTGTTTTTT	CASTKGAGGGTGELFF
14	NA	NA	TRBV11-2	TRBJ2-7	TGTGCCAGCAGCTTAGTTTCTGGCAACTACGAGCAGTACTTC	CASSLVSGNYEQYF
14	NA	NA	TRBV28	TRBJ1-2	TGTGCCACCGACTCCGGGGGGAGACTCTATGGCTACACCTTC	CATDSGGRLYGYTF
14	NA	NA	TRBV28	TRBJ1-2	TGTGCCAGCAGCCAAGCCCCGGCTAACTATGGCTACACCTTC	CASSQAPANYGYTF
14	TRBD2	NA	TRBV29-1	TRBJ2-3	TGCAGCGTTGGGACTAGCGGGACAGGTGATACGCAGTATTTT	CSVGTSGTGDTQYF
13	NA	NA	TRBV28	TRBJ1-2	TGTGCCAGCAGTTTCGAAGTAGGGACGGGCTACACCTTC	CASSFEVGTGYTF
15	NA	NA	TRBV27	TRBJ2-7	TGTGCCAGCAGTTCCGCCGGACAGAAAGCCTACGAGCAGTACTTC	CASSSAGQKAYEQYF
13	NA	NA	TRBV9	TRBJ1-2	TGTGCCAGCAGCGCTACAGGGCTGGAGGGCTACACCTTC	CASSATGLEGYTF
15	NA	NA	TRBV6-5	TRBJ1-1	TGTGCCAGCAGGACACGACTGAGGACGAACACTGAAGCTTTCTTT	CASRTRLRTNTEAFF
14	TRBD1	few	TRBV14	TRBJ1-1	TGTGCCAGCAGCCGCCGACAGGGAAACACTGAAGCTTTCTTT	CASSRRQGNTEAFF
14	NA	NA	TRBV6-5	TRBJ2-7	TGTGCCAGCAGTTACAGAGGGGTTTCCGGGGAGCAGTACTTC	CASSYRGVSGEQYF
16	NA	NA	TRBV27	TRBJ2-7	TGTGCCAGCAGTTTGGTCCCGTATGGGGAGCGCTACGAGCAGTACTTC	CASSLVPYGERYEQYF
12	NA	few	TRBV6-5	TRBJ2-2	TGTGCCACCAACTCTGTTACCGGGGAGCTGTTTTTT	CATNSVTGELFF
15	NA	NA	TRBV5-1	TRBJ1-4	TGCGCCAGCAGCTTGGTGGGCAGGGAGGACGAAAAACTGTTTTTT	CASSLVGREDEKLFF
13	NA	NA	TRBV11-3	TRBJ2-7	TGTGCCAGCGCGTTGGGGAATAAGTACGAGCAGTACTTC	CASALGNKYEQYF
15	TRBD1	NA	TRBV30	TRBJ1-4	TGTGCCTGGAGTCTTTTCGACCAGGGGGATGAAAAACTGTTTTTT	CAWSLFDQGDEKLFF
14	NA	NA	TRBV7-2	TRBJ2-1	TGTGCCAGCGCTGGGGGGTACTCCTACAATGAGCAGTTCTTC	CASAGGYSYNEQFF
12	TRBD1	NA	TRBV28	TRBJ1-4	TGTGCCACCGGACAGGGTTATGAAAAACTGTTTTTT	CATGQGYEKLFF
14	NA	NA	TRBV5-1	TRBJ2-7	TGCGCCAGCATAGTGGACCCATCCAACGACGAGCAGTACTTC	CASIVDPSNDEQYF
18	TRBD2	NA	TRBV9	TRBJ2-2	TGTGCCAGCAGCGTAGGTCTAGCGGGAGGGGGGAACACCGGGGAGCTGTTTTTT	CASSVGLAGGGNTGELFF
16	TRBD2	once	TRBV7-2	TRBJ2-1	TGTGCCAGCAGTGGACGGAGCGGGAGAATAGGGAATGAGCAGTTCTTC	CASSGRSGRIGNEQFF
16	TRBD2	NA	TRBV5-6	TRBJ2-1	TGTGCCAGCAGCTTTAGTATCCTAGCGGGGTACAATGAGCAGTTCTTC	CASSFSILAGYNEQFF
19	NA	NA	TRBV6-1	TRBJ1-5	TGTGCCAGCAGTGAAGAGTTAGGGAAAGGGGTATATAGCAATCAGCCCCAGCATTTT	CASSEELGKGVYSNQPQHF
16	TRBD2	NA	TRBV4-1	TRBJ2-5	TGCGCCAGCAGCGTACCGGGACTAGCGATAGGGGAGACCCAGTACTTC	CASSVPGLAIGETQYF
15	TRBD1	NA	TRBV11-2	TRBJ2-1	TGTGCCAGCAAGGGTATACAGGGGGCACGCAATGAGCAGTTCTTC	CASKGIQGARNEQFF
15	TRBD1	NA	TRBV28	TRBJ1-5	TGTGCCAGCAGTCCAGGGGGGGGCCGGAGTCAGCCCCAGCATTTT	CASSPGGGRSQPQHF
15	TRBD2	NA	TRBV11-3	TRBJ2-1	TGTGCCAGCAGCCCTCGGGCGGGAGGGACCAATGAGCAGTTCTTC	CASSPRAGGTNEQFF
19	NA	once	TRBV5-4	TRBJ1-3	TGTGCCAGCAGCTTGGGGCGGCAGGGGCGGGATACCTCTGGAAACACCATATATTTT	CASSLGRQGRDTSGNTIYF
15	TRBD1	NA	TRBV28	TRBJ1-5	TGTGCCAGCAGGGCCTCGGACAGGGACGCTCAGCCCCAGCATTTT	CASRASDRDAQPQHF